One and the same sample provided the 5 T cell receptor beta chains below, sequenced in a study of PD-L1 blockade in urothelial cancer. Only in-frame clones appear in the TCRdb table, and some are missing; sequencing was by immunoSEQ multiplex PCR. Among tens of thousands of clones, 84% were seen once, and the ten largest hold roughly 4.5%. The sample in question was PBMCs, obtained around atezolizumab (anti-PD-L1) treatment. These receptors were obtained from a man aged 65 to 85 with urothelial cancer.

The chain carries TRBV5-1 and TRBJ2-3; D call uncertain. V lost 0 bases and J 3 bases, leaving 11 bases between the germline ends. Germline V lookup: CDR1 SGHRS, CDR2 YFSETQ. This CDR3 is built from 15 residues. The CDR3 loop reads CASSLVASRTDTQYF. The CDR3 DNA sequence: TGCGCCAGCAGCTTGGTTGCTAGTCGGACAGATACGCAGTATTTT.

The chain uses TRBV11-3 and TRBJ2-3, with D perhaps matching TRBD1 (5 bases). The CDR3 extends over 16 amino acids. Germline loops: CDR1 SGHNT, CDR2 YENEEA. Trimming cost V 1 base and J 6 bases, with 17 bases left between them. The CDR3 DNA reads as TGTGCCAGCAGCTTAGGTCTAGGGGTTGGCGATGATACGCAGTATTTT. Translation: CASSLGLGVGDDTQYF.

The chain uses TRBV28 and TRBJ1-5; D call uncertain. In germline, CDR1 is MDHEN, CDR2 SYDVKM. The CDR3 extends over 14 amino acids. V dropped 6 bases and J dropped 2 bases, with 11 bases sitting between them. Here the CDR3 reads CASRVGHGNQPQHF. CDR3 sequence (DNA): TGTGCCAGCAGGGTTGGGCACGGCAATCAGCCCCAGCATTTT. The full variable domain, completed using reference TRBV28 and TRBJ1-5, is DVKVTQSSRYLVKRTGEKVFLECVQDMDHENMFWYRQDPGLGLRLIYFSYDVKMKEKGDIPEGYSVSREKKERFSLILESASTNQTSMYLCASRVGHGNQPQHFGDGTRLSIL.

The rearrangement joins TRBV6-1 to TRBJ2-4; TRBD1 matches 8 bases. V lost 6 bases to trimming and J lost 3 bases; unmatched junction nucleotides: 4. The CDR3 spans 14 residues. The germline gives CDR1 MNHNS, CDR2 SASEGT. Written as DNA, the CDR3 is TGTGCCAGCAGCCTCGGGACAGGCAAAAACATTCAGTACTTC. Translating gives CASSLGTGKNIQYF.

The chain employs TRBV2 and TRBJ2-2; maybe TRBD2 (5 bases). V was pared by 3 bases and J by 7 bases, with 9 bases between. The CDR3 loop spans 13 amino acids. Germline values: CDR1 SNHLY, CDR2 FYNNEI. The CDR3 protein is CASSERAGGELFF. CDR3 DNA sequence: TGTGCCAGCAGTGAGAGGGCTGGCGGGGAGCTGTTTTTT.